The source of this TCR beta chain is a study of T-cell memory formation after mild COVID-19 listed by TCRdb under 2021. Study-wide context: TCR sequence clusters from the two donors were largely donor specific. The cohort was made up of two young adult volunteers, one female and one male, who were previously healthy. In a couple of donors, T-cell clones that expanded and contracted after mild COVID-19 were followed by sequencing TCRalpha and TCRbeta repertoires longitudinally.

The instrument was an Illumina NovaSeq 6000. TCRalpha and TCRbeta cDNA libraries were constructed by 5'RACE with constant-segment primers, with sample barcodes and unique molecular identifiers being introduced. Trizol reagent was used to extract RNA from every sample. Library amplification was performed in two PCR steps, and a second sample barcode and Illumina TruSeq adapters were introduced in the second step. Sequencing of the libraries was done on an Illumina NovaSeq, producing 2 x 150 bp paired-end reads. Turning to the authors' computational methods: With migec v1.2.7, reads were demultiplexed and then collapsed into UMI-guided consensus sequences. Using mixcr v2.1.11, UMI consensuses were aligned to TRA and TRB V and J templates and then assembled into clonotypes. A clonotype was counted as expanded or contracted only if both edgeR and NoisET called the change significant, with noise models trained on biological replicates. edgeR calls used a false discovery rate-adjusted p below 0.01 and a log2 fold-change threshold of 1. As an exploratory analysis of dynamics, max-normalized trajectories of the 1000 most abundant clonotypes were examined by PCA with hierarchical clustering. Separately sequenced CD4+ and CD8+ repertoires were used to assign a CD4 or CD8 phenotype to each responding clone. TCRdb applied fastp at Q25 and MiXCR to the public reads, then kept only in-frame beta chains. Each entry is one CDR3 protein sequence, shown with its most common DNA and genes. TCRdb's processing, not the authors' own work, is the source of the V and J calls. This sample gives 250,000 to 350,000 distinct CDR3 sequences in total; approximately 15% of them show up just once. Clones ranked in the top ten supply roughly a fifth of the sample.

On the study overall, not on this receptor specifically: SARS-CoV-2 specificity was not confirmed for the second-wave clones peaking on day 37. Contracting CD4+ clones appeared mostly in the CM and EM memory subsets, whereas CD8+ clones were enriched in EMRA. The study covered only a couple of mild cases, and larger cohorts including severe cases with pre-infection samples were considered necessary. The detection of some responding clones in pre-infection memory suggests that pre-existing cross-reactive memory T cells joined the SARS-CoV-2 response. Clones that contracted from day 15 to 85 showed balanced CD4/CD8 phenotypes, whereas a second wave of clones that expanded from day 15 to 37 leaned towards CD4+.

Ficoll-Paque density gradient centrifugation was used to isolate PBMCs. This clonotype was counted only a few times. Its antigen is unknown. Within one base of it there is no much larger clone, and no base qualities were kept. Its CDR3 holds 15 amino acids, cysteine through phenylalanine. The retained sequence is limited to the CDR3, 45 bases, with the frame set at the first base. V is clipped by 0 bases and J by 4 bases, and the sequence between their germline boundaries is 11 bases long. The germline V gene specifies SGDLS as CDR1 and YYNGEE as CDR2. This sequence was found in a man aged 18 to 29 who had mild COVID-19 (a few samples of this study predate the infection). The sample titles of this study are shuffled in the database, so cell type and time point are left out; the donor was told from shared clones. The sequence is built from TRBV9 and TRBJ2-1; no confident D gene assignment can be made. The material sequenced was PBMCs or a T cell subset sorted from them (not recorded which). The DNA sequence reads TGTGCCAGCAGCGTAGTCGGAGACGAGTACAATGAGCAGTTCTTC. Protein translation: CASSVVGDEYNEQFF.